Below, 11 T cell receptor beta chains from the same sample are listed, as sequenced in a study of type 1 regulatory T cells. Study-wide findings and caveats: Compared with non-Tr1 cells, Tr1 cells showed a narrower TCR repertoire.

No antigens are known for them. TCRdb recomputed calls from the reads with MiXCR, one row per CDR3 protein. The data contain some 71,000 distinct CDR3 sequences, less than 25% of them singletons. The source material was cultured type 1 regulatory T (Tr1) cells, either the whole culture or a sorted fraction (not recorded which). The receptors stem from a human donor in good health.

This clonotype was found a few times. The V gene is TRBV7-2, the J gene TRBJ2-3; tentative D call: TRBD2 (6 bases). Germline CDR1 SGHTA, CDR2 FQGNSA. The CDR3 length is 12 residues. V lost 5 bases to trimming and J lost 6 bases, with 9 bases between them. Here the CDR3 DNA reads TGTGCCAGCAGCCGCGGAGGGGATACGCAGTATTTT. As protein: CASSRGGDTQYF. Full variable domain (missing parts from reference TRBV7-2 and TRBJ2-3): GAGVSQSPSNKVTEKGKDVELRCDPISGHTALYWYRQSLGQGLEFLIYFQGNSAPDKSGLPSDRFSAERTGGSVSTLTIQRTQQEDSAVYLCASSRGGDTQYFGPGTRLTVL.

This clonotype was counted between two and nine times. The chain combines TRBV5-1 with TRBJ2-1; TRBD2 agrees at 8 bases. With 0 bases clipped from V and 5 bases from J, the junction kept 1 base outside the gene matches. CDR3 length equals 14 residues. Germline loops: CDR1 SGHRS, CDR2 YFSETQ. The DNA of the CDR3 is TGCGCCAGCAGCTTGGGTAGCGGGAACAATGAGCAGTTCTTC. Residues: CASSLGSGNNEQFF.

This clonotype was seen only a few times. The chain couples TRBV6-2 or TRBV6-3 to TRBJ2-2; D gene ambiguous. Germline V CDR1 and CDR2: MNHEY, SVGEGT. Trimming stripped 1 base from V and 5 bases from J, with 5 bases between. The CDR3 extends over 13 amino acids. The CDR3 region is CASSYLGTGELFF. Written as DNA, the CDR3 is TGTGCCAGCAGTTACTTGGGGACCGGGGAGCTGTTTTTT.

This clonotype was recorded a few times. The gene calls are TRBV27 and TRBJ1-5; TRBD1 might be the D (6 bases). The CDR3 runs 15 residues. CDR1 MNHEY and CDR2 SMNVEV come from the germline V gene (reference sequence). Trimming removed 5 bases from V and 6 bases from J, with 17 bases in between. The DNA for the CDR3 is TGTGCCAGCAGTCCGGGGGGGGGCCACGGTCAGCCCCAGCATTTT. It is translated as CASSPGGGHGQPQHF.

This clonotype was detected only a few times. This rearrangement joins TRBV12-3 or TRBV12-4 to TRBJ1-1; D unresolved. V was shortened by 8 bases and J by 7 bases, with 14 bases between the two germline ends. This CDR3 comprises 12 residues. CDR3 nucleotide sequence: TGTGCCAGCTTGGTGGGCGGTGGTGAAGCTTTCTTT. Translation gives CASLVGGGEAFF.

This clonotype has a handful of counts. The chain combines TRBV12-3 or TRBV12-4 with TRBJ2-7; 9 positions match TRBD2. The CDR3 contains 14 residues. The J segment lost 4 bases and the V segment lost 6 bases, leaving 7 bases of the junction unmatched. CDR3 in amino acids: CASRFSGSRYEQYF. CDR3 nucleotide sequence: TGTGCCAGCAGATTTAGCGGGAGTAGGTACGAGCAGTACTTC.

This clonotype was seen only a few times. The chain recombines TRBV7-2 with TRBJ2-2, with TRBD2 matching 10 bases. The trim removed 5 bases at V and 10 bases at J, leaving 16 bases unmatched. The CDR3 has 17 amino acids. CDR1 is SGHTA and CDR2 is FQGNSA in the germline V gene. DNA for the CDR3: TGTGCCAGCAGCCCGACGGGACTAGCGCTCCTCCCTACGGAGCTGTTTTTT. Translated, it gives CASSPTGLALLPTELFF.

In this sample, this clonotype turned up a few times. The chain carries TRBV5-1 and TRBJ2-2, with 9 positions matching TRBD1. This CDR3 spans 17 amino acids. With V trimmed by 0 bases and J by 1 base, 4 bases remained unmatched. The germline CDR1 and CDR2 sequences are SGHRS and YFSETQ. Here the CDR3 reads CASSLVRTGENTGELFF. The CDR3 nucleotides read TGCGCCAGCAGCTTGGTAAGGACAGGGGAGAACACCGGGGAGCTGTTTTTT.

This clonotype was observed a few times. The chain has TRBV3-1 and TRBJ2-3, with 8 bases lining up with TRBD1. The CDR3 has 14 residues. The germline V gene has CDR1 LGHDT and CDR2 YNNKEL (reference sequence). V dropped 7 bases and J dropped 7; count of bases not matched to a gene: 10. The CDR3 bases are TGTGCCAGCACCCAGCGACAGGGGCGGAATACGCAGTATTTT. This codes for CASTQRQGRNTQYF.

This clonotype was seen ten or more times. The chain couples TRBV7-3 to TRBJ2-2; D not resolved. This CDR3 spans 13 amino acids. The germline V and J ends were trimmed by 5 bases and 5 bases, with 9 bases remaining between them. Germline assignment: CDR1 SGHTA and CDR2 FQGTGA. This chain's CDR3 is CASSLLKTGELFF. CDR3 nucleotide sequence: TGTGCCAGCAGCCTACTAAAGACCGGGGAGCTGTTTTTT.

V gene TRBV14 combines with J gene TRBJ1-1; 8 bases are shared with TRBD1. This CDR3 comprises 14 residues. CDR1 SGHDN and CDR2 FVKESK come from the germline V gene. Trimming cost V 4 bases and J 12 bases; bases outside gene matches: 13. DNA for the CDR3: TGTGCCAGCAGCCGCTTCCAGGGGGCGTGGGAAACTTTCTTT. It yields the protein CASSRFQGAWETFF.